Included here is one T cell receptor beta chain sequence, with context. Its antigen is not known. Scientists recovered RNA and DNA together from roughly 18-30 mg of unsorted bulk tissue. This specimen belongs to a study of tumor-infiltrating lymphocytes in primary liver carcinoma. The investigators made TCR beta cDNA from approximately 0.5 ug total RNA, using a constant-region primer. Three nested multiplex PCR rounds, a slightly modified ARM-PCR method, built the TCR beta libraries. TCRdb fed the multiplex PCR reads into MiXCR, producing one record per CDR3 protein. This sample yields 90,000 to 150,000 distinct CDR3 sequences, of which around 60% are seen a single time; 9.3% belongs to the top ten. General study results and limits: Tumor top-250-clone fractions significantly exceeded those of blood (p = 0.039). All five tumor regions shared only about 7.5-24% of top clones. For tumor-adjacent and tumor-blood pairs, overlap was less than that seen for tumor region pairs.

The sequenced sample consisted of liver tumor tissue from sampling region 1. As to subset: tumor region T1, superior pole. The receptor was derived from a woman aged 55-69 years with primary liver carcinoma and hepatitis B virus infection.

CDR3 protein: CASSYGERAIGELFF. Here the CDR3 DNA reads TGTGCCAGCAGCTATGGCGAGAGGGCCATCGGGGAGCTGTTTTTT. V is TRBV5-5 and J is TRBJ2-2; TRBD2 might be the D (5 bases). The CDR3 consists of 15 residues. Germline CDR1 is SGHKS and CDR2 is YYEKEE (reference sequence). V was trimmed by 3 bases and J by 7 bases, leaving 16 bases between them.